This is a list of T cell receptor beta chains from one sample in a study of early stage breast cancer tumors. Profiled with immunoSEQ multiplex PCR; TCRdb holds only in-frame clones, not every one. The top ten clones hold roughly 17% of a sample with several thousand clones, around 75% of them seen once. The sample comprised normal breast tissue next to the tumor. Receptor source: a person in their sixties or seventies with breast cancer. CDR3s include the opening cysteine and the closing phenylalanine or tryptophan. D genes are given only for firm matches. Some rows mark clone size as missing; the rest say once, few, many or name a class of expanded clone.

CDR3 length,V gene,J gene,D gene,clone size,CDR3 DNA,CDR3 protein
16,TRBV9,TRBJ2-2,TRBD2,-,TGTGCCAGCAGCGTATCTAGCGGGAGTAGGGGCGGGGAGCTGTTTTTT,CASSVSSGSRGGELFF
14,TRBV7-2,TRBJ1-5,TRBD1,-,TGTGCCAGCAGCGCCAACAGGGGAGGTCAGCCCCAGCATTTT,CASSANRGGQPQHF
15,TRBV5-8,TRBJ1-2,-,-,TGTGCCAGCAGCTCTCAGCAGGGGTTCCGGGATGGCTACACCTTC,CASSSQQGFRDGYTF
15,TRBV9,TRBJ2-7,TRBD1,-,TGTGCCAGCAGCGTAGGGACAGGGGACTCCTACGAGCAGTACTTC,CASSVGTGDSYEQYF
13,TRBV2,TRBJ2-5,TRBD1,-,TGTGCCAGCGCAGGGGGCCCGAGGGAGACCCAGTACTTC,CASAGGPRETQYF
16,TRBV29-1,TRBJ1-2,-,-,TGCAGCGTTGAATCTTCAACGATTGGAGGGATCTATGGCTACACCTTC,CSVESSTIGGIYGYTF
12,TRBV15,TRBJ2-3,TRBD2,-,TGTGCCACCAGCAGATCTGAGGGACTAGTGTATTTT,CATSRSEGLVYF
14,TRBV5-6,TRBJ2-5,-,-,TGTGCCAGCAGCTTGTCTGCAGGGAGGAAGACCCAGTACTTC,CASSLSAGRKTQYF
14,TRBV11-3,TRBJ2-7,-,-,TGTGCCAGCGCCTCCCAGGGGACGACCTACGAGCAGTACTTC,CASASQGTTYEQYF
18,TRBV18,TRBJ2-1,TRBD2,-,TGTGCCAGCTCACCGCTAGGGACTAGCGACTACTCCTACAATGAGCAGTTCTTC,CASSPLGTSDYSYNEQFF
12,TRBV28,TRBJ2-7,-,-,TGTGCCAGCTGGCGACTTCCCTACGAGCAGTACTTC,CASWRLPYEQYF
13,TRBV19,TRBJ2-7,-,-,TGTGCCAGCTTAGCGACAGGGACTTACGAGCAGTACTTC,CASLATGTYEQYF
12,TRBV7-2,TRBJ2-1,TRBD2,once,TGTGCCAGCAGCGGAGGGCGGGAGTCGAAGTTCTTC,CASSGGRESKFF
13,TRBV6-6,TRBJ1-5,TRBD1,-,TGTGCCAGCAGTTACGGGGACAGGGAGCCCCAGCATTTT,CASSYGDREPQHF
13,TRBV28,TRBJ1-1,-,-,TGTGCCAGCAGTTTTTCCCACCAGGGCGAAGCTTTCTTT,CASSFSHQGEAFF
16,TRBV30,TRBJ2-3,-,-,TGTGCCTGGAGTGTACTTTCGGGAACTAGCACAGATACGCAGTATTTT,CAWSVLSGTSTDTQYF
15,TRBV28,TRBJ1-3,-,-,TGTGCCAGCAGTTTCGGGGGGTCCAGGGGAAACACCATATATTTT,CASSFGGSRGNTIYF
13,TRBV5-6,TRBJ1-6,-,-,TGTGCCAGCAGCTTGCCGGATAATTCACCCCTCCACTTT,CASSLPDNSPLHF
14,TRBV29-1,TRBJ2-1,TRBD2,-,TGCAGCGTTTCGGGACTAGCGGGAGGGGATGAGCAGTTCTTC,CSVSGLAGGDEQFF
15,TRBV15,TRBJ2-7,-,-,TGTGCCACCAGCACGGACAGTTCCCTATCCTACGAGCAGTACTTC,CATSTDSSLSYEQYF
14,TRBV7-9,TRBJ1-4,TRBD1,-,TGTGCCAGCAGTTTCACAGGGGGGGATGAAAAACTGTTTTTT,CASSFTGGDEKLFF